The 8 T cell receptor beta chains presented below share a single source sample, sequenced in a study of control samples from healthy donors and cancer patients. Some clones are missing from TCRdb's copy, which holds only in-frame ones; the method was immunoSEQ multiplex PCR. The sample has 150,000 to 200,000 clones, about 90% seen once. Sequences were obtained from blood. Receptors originate from a woman in her forties or fifties in good health.

This clone was picked up one time. V is TRBV5-4 and J is TRBJ2-1; tentatively, D is TRBD2 (6 bases). In germline, CDR1 is SGHNT, CDR2 YYREEE (reference sequence). Trimming pared 4 bases from V and 2 bases from J, leaving 13 bases between. This CDR3 contains 15 residues. The CDR3 coding sequence is TGTGCCAGCAGCGTTAGCGGTGAGACCTACAATGAGCAGTTCTTC. Its translation: CASSVSGETYNEQFF.

The chain has TRBV27 and TRBJ1-5, with 8 bases that match TRBD1. CDR1 is MNHEY, CDR2 SMNVEV, per germline (reference sequence). CDR3 length equals 16 residues. V shed 5 bases, J shed 2 bases, and the junction held 8 bases outside the gene matches. DNA of the CDR3: TGTGCCAGCAGTCCAGACAGGGGAGGGGGCAATCAGCCCCAGCATTTT. As protein: CASSPDRGGGNQPQHF.

The CDR3 is CASSLGWGRETQYF. The CDR3 DNA follows: TGTGCCAGCAGCTTAGGTTGGGGGCGAGAGACCCAGTACTTC. The genes are TRBV7-8 and TRBJ2-5; D may be TRBD1 (6 bases). In germline, CDR1 is SGHVS, CDR2 FQNEAQ. V lost 1 base and J 4 bases, leaving 10 bases between the germline ends. This CDR3 comprises 14 residues.

CDR3 DNA sequence: TGTGCCAGCAGCTTAGGACTAGCGGGAGGGCTATACGAGCAGTACTTC. This encodes CASSLGLAGGLYEQYF. This sequence joins TRBV7-8 and TRBJ2-7, with 14 bases matching TRBD2. The CDR3 length is 16 residues. CDR1 SGHVS and CDR2 FQNEAQ come from the germline V gene. V trimming: 1 base; J trimming: 4 bases; junction bases outside the gene matches: 3.

In DNA, the CDR3 is TGTGCCAGTAGTGAGACGGTGAACACTGAAGCTTTCTTT. Amino acids: CASSETVNTEAFF. The rearrangement links TRBV19 to TRBJ1-1; D uncertain. V lost 5 bases and J 0 bases, leaving 7 bases between the germline ends. This CDR3 region has 13 residues. Germline loops: CDR1 LNHDA, CDR2 SQIVND (reference sequence).

This clone was seen once. The rearrangement joins TRBV20-1 to TRBJ2-7; 9 bases align to TRBD1. Germline trimming cut 3 bases from V and 1 base from J; bases unmatched to any gene: 7. Germline V gene lookup returns CDR1 DFQATT and CDR2 SNEGSKA (reference sequence). The CDR3 runs to 15 residues. CDR3 DNA sequence: TGCAGTGCTAGTAAACCGGGACAGGGTTCCTACGAGCAGTACTTC. Its translation: CSASKPGQGSYEQYF.

The chain joins TRBV19 to TRBJ1-2; TRBD1 agrees at 9 bases. Losses at the gene ends were 7 bases for V and 5 bases for J; bases not matched to a gene: 8. The CDR3 extends over 14 amino acids. CDR1 is LNHDA, CDR2 SQIVND, per germline (reference sequence). CDR3 region: CASKSDRGWYGYTF. CDR3 DNA sequence: TGTGCCAGTAAGAGCGACAGGGGGTGGTATGGCTACACCTTC.

For the CDR3, the DNA is TGTGCCAGCTCACCACTAGGAGGGTACCAAGAGACCCAGTACTTC. Residues: CASSPLGGYQETQYF. The V gene is TRBV18, the J gene TRBJ2-5; tentative D call: TRBD2 (6 bases). Germline V gene sequence: CDR1 KGHSH, CDR2 LQKENI. This CDR3 has 15 amino acids. Trimming took 1 base from V and 0 from J, leaving 9 bases between them.